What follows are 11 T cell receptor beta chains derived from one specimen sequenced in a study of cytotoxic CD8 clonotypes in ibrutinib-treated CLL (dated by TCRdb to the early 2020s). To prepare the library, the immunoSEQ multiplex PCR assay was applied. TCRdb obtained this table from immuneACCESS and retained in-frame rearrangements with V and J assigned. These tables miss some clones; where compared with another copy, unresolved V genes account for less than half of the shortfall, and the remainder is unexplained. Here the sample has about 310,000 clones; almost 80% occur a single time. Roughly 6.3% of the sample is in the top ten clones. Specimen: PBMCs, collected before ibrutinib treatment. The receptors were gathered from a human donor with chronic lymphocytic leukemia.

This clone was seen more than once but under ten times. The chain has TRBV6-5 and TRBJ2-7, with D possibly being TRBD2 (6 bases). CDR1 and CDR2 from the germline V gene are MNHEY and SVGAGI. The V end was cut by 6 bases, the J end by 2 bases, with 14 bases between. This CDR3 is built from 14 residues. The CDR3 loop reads CASRLGREAYEQYF. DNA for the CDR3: TGTGCCAGCAGGCTAGGGCGGGAAGCCTACGAGCAGTACTTC.

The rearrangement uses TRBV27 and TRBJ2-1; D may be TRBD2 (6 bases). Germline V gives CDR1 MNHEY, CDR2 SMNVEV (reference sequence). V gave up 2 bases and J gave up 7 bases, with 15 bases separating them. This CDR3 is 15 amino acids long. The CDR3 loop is CASSLRSVGRNEQFF. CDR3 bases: TGTGCCAGCAGTTTACGTAGCGTTGGGAGGAATGAGCAGTTCTTC.

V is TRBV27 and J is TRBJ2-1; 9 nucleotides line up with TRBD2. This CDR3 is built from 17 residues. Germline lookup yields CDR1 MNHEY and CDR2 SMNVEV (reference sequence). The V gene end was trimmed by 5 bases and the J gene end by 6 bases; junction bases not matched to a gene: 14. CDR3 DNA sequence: TGTGCCAGCAGTCCCCTCGGGGGCGGGAGGGCCCGCAATGAGCAGTTCTTC. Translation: CASSPLGGGRARNEQFF.

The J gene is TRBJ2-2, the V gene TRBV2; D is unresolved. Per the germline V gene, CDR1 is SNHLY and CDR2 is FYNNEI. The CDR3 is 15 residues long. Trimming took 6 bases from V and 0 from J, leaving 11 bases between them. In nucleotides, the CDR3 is TGTGCCAGCAGGGAGCAGCATACGAACACCGGGGAGCTGTTTTTT. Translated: CASREQHTNTGELFF.

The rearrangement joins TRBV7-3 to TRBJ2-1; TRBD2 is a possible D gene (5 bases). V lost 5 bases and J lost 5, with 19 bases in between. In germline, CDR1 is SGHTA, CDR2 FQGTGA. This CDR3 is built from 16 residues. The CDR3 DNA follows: TGTGCCAGCAGCCCCTATGCTAGCCCTGGTGACAATGAGCAGTTCTTC. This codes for CASSPYASPGDNEQFF. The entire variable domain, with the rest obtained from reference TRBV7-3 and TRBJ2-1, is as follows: GAGVSQTPSNKVTEKGKYVELRCDPISGHTALYWYRQSLGQGPEFLIYFQGTGAADDSGLPNDRFFAVRPEGSVSTLKIQRTERGDSAVYLCASSPYASPGDNEQFFGPGTRLTVL.

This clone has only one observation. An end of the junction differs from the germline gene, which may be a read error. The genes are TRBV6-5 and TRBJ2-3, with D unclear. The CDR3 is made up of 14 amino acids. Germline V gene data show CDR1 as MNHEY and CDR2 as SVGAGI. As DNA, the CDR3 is TGTGCCAGCCGTTACGGCGAGTTCTCAGATACGCAGTATTTT. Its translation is CASRYGEFSDTQYF.

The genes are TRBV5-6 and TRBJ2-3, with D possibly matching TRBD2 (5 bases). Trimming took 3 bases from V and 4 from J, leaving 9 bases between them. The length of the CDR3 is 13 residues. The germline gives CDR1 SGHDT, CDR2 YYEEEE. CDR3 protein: CASSSLAADTQYF. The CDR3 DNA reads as TGTGCCAGCAGCTCCCTAGCCGCAGATACGCAGTATTTT.

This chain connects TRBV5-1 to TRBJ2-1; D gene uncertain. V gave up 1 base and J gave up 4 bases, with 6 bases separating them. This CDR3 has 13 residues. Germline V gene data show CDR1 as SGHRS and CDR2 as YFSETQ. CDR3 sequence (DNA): TGCGCCAGCAGCTTGCCCCCATACAATGAGCAGTTCTTC. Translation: CASSLPPYNEQFF.

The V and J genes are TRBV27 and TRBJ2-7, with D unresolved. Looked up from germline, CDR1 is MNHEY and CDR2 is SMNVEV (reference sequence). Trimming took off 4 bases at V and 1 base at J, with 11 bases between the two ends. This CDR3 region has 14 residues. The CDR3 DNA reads TGTGCCAGCAGTTCCCCAGGCGCGTCCTACGAGCAGTACTTC. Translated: CASSSPGASYEQYF.

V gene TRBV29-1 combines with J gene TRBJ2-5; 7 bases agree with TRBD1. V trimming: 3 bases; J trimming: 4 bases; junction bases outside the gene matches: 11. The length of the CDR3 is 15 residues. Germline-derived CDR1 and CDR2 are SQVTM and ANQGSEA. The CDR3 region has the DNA TGCAGCGTTGAGAAAACAGGGGTTTGGGGAGAGACCCAGTACTTC. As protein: CSVEKTGVWGETQYF.

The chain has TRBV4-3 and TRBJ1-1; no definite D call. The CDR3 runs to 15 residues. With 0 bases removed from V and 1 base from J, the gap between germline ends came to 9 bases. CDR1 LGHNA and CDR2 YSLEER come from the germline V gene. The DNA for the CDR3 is TGCGCCAGCAGCCAAGATTATTTGGGGAACACTGAAGCTTTCTTT. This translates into CASSQDYLGNTEAFF.